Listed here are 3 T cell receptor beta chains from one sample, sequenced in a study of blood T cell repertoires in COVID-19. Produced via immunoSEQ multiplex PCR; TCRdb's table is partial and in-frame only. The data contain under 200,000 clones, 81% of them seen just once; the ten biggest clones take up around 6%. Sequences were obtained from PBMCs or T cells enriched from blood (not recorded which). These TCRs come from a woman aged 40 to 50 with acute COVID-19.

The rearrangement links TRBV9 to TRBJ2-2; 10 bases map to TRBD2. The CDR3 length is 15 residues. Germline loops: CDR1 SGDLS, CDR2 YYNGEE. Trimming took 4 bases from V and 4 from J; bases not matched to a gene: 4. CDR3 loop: CASSISSGSTGELFF. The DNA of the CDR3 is TGTGCCAGCAGCATCTCTAGCGGGAGCACCGGGGAGCTGTTTTTT. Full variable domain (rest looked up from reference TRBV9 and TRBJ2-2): DSGVTQTPKHLITATGQRVTLRCSPRSGDLSVYWYQQSLDQGLQFLIQYYNGEERAKGNILERFSAQQFPDLHSELNLSSLELGDSALYFCASSISSGSTGELFFGEGSRLTVL.

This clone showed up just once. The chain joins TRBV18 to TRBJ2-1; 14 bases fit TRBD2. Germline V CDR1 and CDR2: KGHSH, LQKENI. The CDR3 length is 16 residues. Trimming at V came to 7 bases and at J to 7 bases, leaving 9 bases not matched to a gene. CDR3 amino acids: CASLSGTSGRSNEQFF. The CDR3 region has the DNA TGTGCCAGCTTATCCGGGACTAGCGGGAGAAGTAATGAGCAGTTCTTC.

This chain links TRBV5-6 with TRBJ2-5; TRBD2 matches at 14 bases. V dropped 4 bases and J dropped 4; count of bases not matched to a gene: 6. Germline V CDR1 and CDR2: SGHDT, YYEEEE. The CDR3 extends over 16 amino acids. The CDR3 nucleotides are TGTGCCAGCAGCGCGGGACTAGCGGGAGTACGAGAGACCCAGTACTTC. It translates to CASSAGLAGVRETQYF. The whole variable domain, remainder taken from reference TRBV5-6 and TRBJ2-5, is DAGVTQSPTHLIKTRGQQVTLRCSPKSGHDTVSWYQQALGQGPQFIFQYYEEEERQRGNFPDRFSGHQFPNYSSELNVNALLLGDSALYLCASSAGLAGVRETQYFGPGTRLLVL.